The 31 T cell receptor beta chains below were found in one sample sequenced in a study of blood T cell repertoires in COVID-19. Clones were read by immunoSEQ multiplex PCR, and TCRdb kept only the in-frame ones, dropping some. The repertoire consists of fewer than 250,000 clones, with around 82% occurring once and the leading ten covering around 2.3%. Sample: peripheral blood. The receptors originated from a woman in her forties with active or convalescent COVID-19.

J is TRBJ2-5 and V is TRBV3-1 (or the pseudogene TRBV3-2); 8 bases match TRBD2. This CDR3 has 16 residues. Germline CDR1 LGHDT, CDR2 YNNKEL (reference sequence). V was pared by 4 bases and J by 3 bases, with 10 bases of the junction left unmatched. This CDR3 is CASSPGGAGAEETQYF. CDR3 bases: TGTGCCAGCAGCCCTGGGGGAGCGGGGGCCGAAGAGACCCAGTACTTC.

V gene TRBV30 combines with J gene TRBJ1-1; 9 bases fit TRBD1. V was pared by 5 bases and J by 0 bases, with 13 bases of the junction left unmatched. The CDR3 sequence is 17 residues long. CDR1 and CDR2 (germline): GTSNPN, SVGIG (reference sequence). The CDR3 region has the DNA TGTGCCTGGGAGGGGTCCCAGACAGGGGGTATGAACACTGAAGCTTTCTTT. Residues: CAWEGSQTGGMNTEAFF.

The chain is built from TRBV7-2 and TRBJ2-5; D may be TRBD2 (6 bases). The germline V gene has CDR1 SGHTA and CDR2 FQGNSA. Trimming removed 1 base at V and 3 bases at J, with 12 bases between. CDR3 length: 15 residues. CDR3 bases: TGTGCCAGCAGCTTAGTGGCCGGGGGAGAAGAGACCCAGTACTTC. Translated: CASSLVAGGEETQYF.

The chain is built from TRBV2 and TRBJ2-3; TRBD2 matches at 8 bases. The J segment lost 4 bases and the V segment lost 0 bases, leaving 6 bases of the junction unmatched. Germline V gives CDR1 SNHLY, CDR2 FYNNEI. The CDR3 has 16 residues. CDR3 nucleotide sequence: TGTGCCAGCAGTGAAGCGAGAACGGGAGGGCCAGATACGCAGTATTTT. As protein: CASSEARTGGPDTQYF.

The chain links TRBV11-3 to TRBJ2-4, with D perhaps matching TRBD1 (7 bases). CDR1 is SGHNT and CDR2 is YENEEA in the germline V gene. The V end was cut by 2 bases, the J end by 7 bases, with 9 bases between. This CDR3 is 13 amino acids long. As DNA, the CDR3 is TGTGCCAGCAGCTTATCAGGGGGGAACATTCAGTACTTC. Amino acid sequence: CASSLSGGNIQYF.

CDR3 sequence (DNA): TGCGCCAGCAGCCACCGACTAGCGGGGCCTTACGAGCAGTACTTC. Translation: CASSHRLAGPYEQYF. The rearrangement links TRBV4-1 to TRBJ2-7; 11 bases map to TRBD2. The length of the CDR3 is 15 residues. V shed 3 bases and J 4 bases; nucleotides not matched to a gene: 5. Germline V gives CDR1 MGHRA, CDR2 YSYEKL.

The chain couples TRBV6-4 to TRBJ1-6, with TRBD1 as a possible D gene (6 bases). V lost 4 bases, J lost 0 bases, and 19 bases lay in between. Germline CDR1 and CDR2: MRHNA and SNTAGT. The CDR3 has 19 residues. CDR3 DNA: TGTGCCAGCAGTGCCCCTTCAGGACAGTTGAGCTCCTATAATTCACCCCTCCACTTT. It encodes CASSAPSGQLSSYNSPLHF.

This chain connects TRBV7-3 to TRBJ2-6, with 9 bases identical to TRBD1. Per the germline V gene, CDR1 is SGHTA and CDR2 is FQGTGA. The CDR3 sequence is 17 residues long. Trimming removed 1 base from V and 2 bases from J; junction bases left unmatched: 3. In DNA, the CDR3 is TGTGCCAGCAGCTTAAGAGGGGACAGGGCTGGGGCCAACGTCCTGACTTTC. This translates into CASSLRGDRAGANVLTF.

The chain joins TRBV11-2 to TRBJ2-3, with D maybe TRBD2 (6 bases). There are 14 residues in the CDR3. Trimming took off 4 bases at V and 0 bases at J, with 8 bases between the two ends. Germline lookup yields CDR1 SGHAT and CDR2 FQNNGV. This CDR3 reads CASSSGESTDTQYF. Here the CDR3 DNA reads TGTGCCAGCAGCTCGGGGGAGAGCACAGATACGCAGTATTTT.

This clone was counted between two and nine times. CDR3 sequence: CASSLIDRGSDTQYF. CDR3 bases: TGCGCCAGCAGCTTAATAGACAGAGGATCAGATACGCAGTATTTT. The gene calls are TRBV5-1 and TRBJ2-3, with a tentative D call TRBD1 (5 bases). V lost 2 bases and J 4 bases, leaving 14 bases between the germline ends. The CDR3 contains 15 residues. CDR1 and CDR2 from the germline V gene are SGHRS and YFSETQ.

The gene calls are TRBV5-4 and TRBJ1-1; D perhaps matches TRBD1 (5 bases). The CDR3 has 15 amino acids. The V end lost 4 bases, the J end lost 4 bases, and 17 bases lay between the germline ends. Germline assignment: CDR1 SGHNT and CDR2 YYREEE (reference sequence). The CDR3 DNA reads TGTGCCAGCAGCCGCAAGTGGGGGGAGGGCACTGAAGCTTTCTTT. Amino acid sequence: CASSRKWGEGTEAFF.

The J gene is TRBJ1-2, the V gene TRBV7-9; the D gene is possibly TRBD1 (6 bases). V shed 7 bases and J shed 5 bases, with 20 bases lying between them. The CDR3 consists of 15 residues. Germline assignment: CDR1 SEHNR and CDR2 FQNEAQ (reference sequence). CDR3 nucleotides: TGTGCCAGCACCACGAGCGGGGGGCTGCGGTATGGCTACACCTTC. Protein: CASTTSGGLRYGYTF.

The chain carries TRBV18 and TRBJ2-3, with a weak D call TRBD2 (5 bases). V was cut by 0 bases and J by 6 bases, with 10 bases left in between. The CDR3 spans 14 residues. Germline CDR1 reads KGHSH; CDR2 reads LQKENI. The CDR3 region has the DNA TGTGCCAGCTCACCACCTCCTCGAGGGGATACGCAGTATTTT. Its protein is CASSPPPRGDTQYF.

This sequence joins TRBV7-8 and TRBJ2-2, with 10 bases matching TRBD2. Losses at the gene ends were 6 bases for V and 5 bases for J; bases not matched to a gene: 9. From germline, CDR1 is SGHVS and CDR2 FQNEAQ. CDR3 length: 16 amino acids. The CDR3 DNA sequence: TGTGCCAGCAGTTTGGGACTAGCGCTTCAAACCGGGGAGCTGTTTTTT. It codes for CASSLGLALQTGELFF.

This clone was counted a single time. The chain links TRBV5-6 to TRBJ1-3, with 7 bases identical to TRBD1. The germline CDR1 and CDR2 sequences are SGHDT and YYEEEE. Trimming removed 4 bases from V and 11 bases from J; junction bases left unmatched: 9. The CDR3 covers 13 residues. In DNA form, the CDR3 reads TGTGCCAGCAGCCTGGGCCAGGGGGGCTCCATATATTTT. Translated: CASSLGQGGSIYF.

The chain carries TRBV7-3 and TRBJ2-6; 7 positions match TRBD2. V gave up 1 base and J gave up 4 bases; unmatched junction bases: 10. The CDR3 runs to 18 residues. Per the germline V gene, CDR1 is SGHTA and CDR2 is FQGTGA. DNA for the CDR3: TGTGCCAGCAGCTTAAGCGCGGGAGTCATCGCGGGGGCCAACGTCCTGACTTTC. As protein: CASSLSAGVIAGANVLTF.

The genes are TRBV10-1 and TRBJ1-1; D ambiguous. The CDR3 totals 18 residues. Per the germline V gene, CDR1 is WNHNN and CDR2 is SYGVQD (reference sequence). Between the trimmed V and J ends, which lost 1 base and 0 bases, there was a span of 18 bases. The CDR3, as DNA: TGCGCCAGCAGTGAGTTCGGAGGGATCACAGACATGAACACTGAAGCTTTCTTT. Amino acids: CASSEFGGITDMNTEAFF.

The rearrangement joins TRBV9 to TRBJ2-2; 9 bases align to TRBD2. The CDR3 spans 16 residues. CDR1 is SGDLS and CDR2 is YYNGEE in the germline V gene. V lost 4 bases, J lost 5 bases, and 9 bases stayed unmatched. The CDR3 region is CASSRSSGTFTGELFF. The CDR3 region has the DNA TGTGCCAGCAGCAGGTCTAGCGGGACTTTTACCGGGGAGCTGTTTTTT.

The genes are TRBV9 and TRBJ1-2; D perhaps matches TRBD1 (5 bases). V gave up 3 bases and J gave up 4 bases, with 16 bases separating them. This CDR3 is built from 15 residues. Germline V gene data show CDR1 as SGDLS and CDR2 as YYNGEE. CDR3 protein: CASSEQTAFGYGYTF. The CDR3 DNA is TGTGCCAGCAGCGAACAGACAGCCTTTGGCTATGGCTACACCTTC.

The V gene is TRBV29-1, the J gene TRBJ2-7; D remains ambiguous. The CDR3 spans 13 residues. Germline CDR1 is SQVTM and CDR2 is ANQGSEA. Trimming shortened V by 0 bases and J by 2 bases, and 8 bases separated the two germline ends. This CDR3 reads CSVEDLSPYEQYF. DNA for the CDR3: TGCAGCGTTGAAGATCTTAGTCCCTACGAGCAGTACTTC.

The chain employs TRBV27 and TRBJ2-7; D unclear. This CDR3 is built from 12 residues. The V gene's germline CDR1 is MNHEY and CDR2 SMNVEV (reference sequence). Trimming took 4 bases from V and 3 from J, leaving 7 bases between them. The CDR3 sequence: CASSSYDYEQYF. As DNA, the CDR3 is TGTGCCAGCAGTTCCTACGACTACGAGCAGTACTTC.

This chain joins TRBV2 and TRBJ1-2; D ambiguous. The CDR3 consists of 12 residues. V shed 3 bases and J shed 3 bases, with 5 bases lying between them. In germline, CDR1 is SNHLY, CDR2 FYNNEI. The CDR3 reads CASSDPDYGYTF. The DNA for the CDR3 is TGTGCCAGCAGTGACCCCGACTATGGCTACACCTTC.

The chain has TRBV7-2 and TRBJ1-1; D is ambiguous. Looked up from germline, CDR1 is SGHTA and CDR2 is FQGNSA. Trimming pared 7 bases from V and 4 bases from J, leaving 10 bases between. This CDR3 region has 12 residues. The CDR3 sequence is CASNSRGTEAFF. Here the CDR3 DNA reads TGTGCCAGCAACTCCCGTGGCACTGAAGCTTTCTTT.

V and J are TRBV5-1 and TRBJ1-1, with D maybe TRBD1 (6 bases). Trimming removed 2 bases from V and 1 base from J, with 12 bases in between. The germline gives CDR1 SGHRS, CDR2 YFSETQ. CDR3 length equals 15 residues. CDR3 amino acids: CASSFSGVPNTEAFF. The CDR3 DNA is TGCGCCAGCAGCTTCTCAGGGGTTCCGAACACTGAAGCTTTCTTT.

V and J are TRBV11-1 and TRBJ1-3, with D unclear. The CDR3 is 11 residues long. Germline CDR1 SGHAT, CDR2 FQDESV (reference sequence). Trimming left V 5 bases short and J 9 bases short, with 8 bases between. The DNA of the CDR3 is TGTGCCAGCAGCCAACTCCCCACCATATATTTT. Translating it yields CASSQLPTIYF.

The chain recombines TRBV7-9 with TRBJ2-3; unclear D gene. CDR1 SEHNR and CDR2 FQNEAQ come from the germline V gene (reference sequence). Between the trimmed V and J ends, which lost 1 base and 3 bases, there was a span of 11 bases. The CDR3 is 15 residues long. In DNA, the CDR3 is TGTGCCAGCAGCTTAGAGCTCATAGAGACAGATACGCAGTATTTT. Translating gives CASSLELIETDTQYF.

The chain is built from TRBV6-5 and TRBJ2-3; a weak D match, TRBD1 (6 bases). This CDR3 spans 16 amino acids. Germline assignment: CDR1 MNHEY and CDR2 SVGAGI. V lost 0 bases and J lost 5, with 15 bases in between. The CDR3 protein is CASSYSRDTGEDTQYF. For the CDR3, the DNA is TGTGCCAGCAGTTACTCTCGGGACACCGGAGAAGATACGCAGTATTTT.

This clone has a single count. This sequence joins TRBV24-1 and TRBJ1-2; a possible D gene is TRBD1 (5 bases). Germline CDR1 reads KGHDR; CDR2 reads SFDVKD. The CDR3 runs to 15 residues. V lost 3 bases and J lost 4, with 14 bases in between. This CDR3 is CATSDQRDPSYGYTF. The CDR3 coding sequence is TGTGCCACCAGTGATCAGCGGGACCCCAGCTATGGCTACACCTTC.

The CDR3 region has the DNA TGTGCCAGCAGTTTTACCGGGACTAGCGGGGTAGGGGTCTACAATGAGCAGTTCTTC. It encodes CASSFTGTSGVGVYNEQFF. This sequence joins TRBV7-2 and TRBJ2-1; 13 nucleotides match TRBD2. The CDR3 runs to 19 residues. V lost 6 bases, J lost 3 bases, and 14 bases stayed unmatched. Germline V gene sequence: CDR1 SGHTA, CDR2 FQGNSA.

The V and J genes are TRBV9 and TRBJ2-7; 8 nucleotides agree with TRBD2. Germline lookup yields CDR1 SGDLS and CDR2 YYNGEE. The CDR3 totals 18 residues. V trimming: 3 bases; J trimming: 5 bases; junction bases outside the gene matches: 19. Written as DNA, the CDR3 is TGTGCCAGCAGCGACACCGGGGGGGCACTGGGGGTGAGGAACGAGCAGTACTTC. Its translation: CASSDTGGALGVRNEQYF.

The chain uses TRBV10-3 and TRBJ1-2; D is undetermined. The germline CDR1 and CDR2 sequences are ENHRY and SYGVKD. Trimming left V 9 bases short and J 8 bases short, with 13 bases between. This CDR3 region has 11 residues. For the CDR3, the DNA is TGTGCCATTGAGGGTGGTTACGGCTACACCTTC. As protein: CAIEGGYGYTF.